What follows are 24 T cell receptor beta chains derived from one specimen sequenced in a study of cytomegalovirus exposure and HLA in healthy donors. The primer mix had 60 Vbeta and 13 Jbeta primers. Measured with immunoSEQ multiplex PCR; TCRdb has only the in-frame clones, and not every one. The profile shows around 90,000 clones, about 85% of them singletons. Input material: PBMCs. These receptors were taken from a man aged 35-49 years in good health and CMV-seropositive.

This chain joins TRBV25-1 and TRBJ2-7, with 11 nucleotides matching TRBD1. Germline V gene sequence: CDR1 MGHDK, CDR2 SYGVNS. Trimming removed 9 bases from V and 3 bases from J; junction bases left unmatched: 10. This CDR3 has 15 residues. This CDR3 reads CASSPGQGVGYEQYF. CDR3 bases: TGTGCCAGTTCACCGGGACAGGGGGTTGGCTACGAGCAGTACTTC.

The chain links TRBV27 to TRBJ2-1, with a possible D match to TRBD1 (6 bases). The CDR3 is 15 amino acids. Germline loops: CDR1 MNHEY, CDR2 SMNVEV (reference sequence). Trimming removed 6 bases at V and 2 bases at J, with 14 bases between. The CDR3, as DNA: TGTGCCAGCAGCCTTGGAGGACAGCCCTACAATGAGCAGTTCTTC. Residues: CASSLGGQPYNEQFF.

The rearrangement uses TRBV7-2 and TRBJ2-5, with TRBD2 matching 12 bases. Trimming removed 4 bases from V and 2 bases from J; junction bases left unmatched: 11. The germline gives CDR1 SGHTA, CDR2 FQGNSA. This CDR3 comprises 18 residues. The CDR3 sequence is CASSSGLAGLTPQETQYF. CDR3 DNA sequence: TGTGCCAGCAGCTCAGGACTAGCGGGACTCACACCTCAAGAGACCCAGTACTTC.

A note on this clone: Other DNA sequences of this sample code for an identical CDR3. V gene TRBV5-1 combines with J gene TRBJ2-7; D is undetermined. This CDR3 comprises 13 residues. Germline V gives CDR1 SGHRS, CDR2 YFSETQ. V was clipped by 4 bases and J by 1 base, with 9 bases between them. This CDR3 is CASSLSISYEQYF. The DNA of the CDR3 is TGCGCCAGCAGCCTGTCTATATCCTACGAGCAGTACTTC.

V gene TRBV9 combines with J gene TRBJ1-1; D uncertain. The germline CDR1 and CDR2 sequences are SGDLS and YYNGEE. The V end lost 2 bases, the J end lost 4 bases, and 9 bases lay between the germline ends. The CDR3 loop spans 13 amino acids. CDR3 sequence (DNA): TGTGCCAGCAGCGTGACATCGGTCACTGAAGCTTTCTTT. Encoded protein: CASSVTSVTEAFF.

The chain is built from TRBV6-1 and TRBJ1-2, with 9 bases that match TRBD1. V was clipped by 8 bases and J by 11 bases; unmatched bases: 18. The CDR3 is 15 amino acids. Germline V gives CDR1 MNHNS, CDR2 SASEGT. In DNA form, the CDR3 reads TGTGCCAGCTATGAAAACAGGGGGCGACCGATTGGGTACACCTTC. Protein product: CASYENRGRPIGYTF.

V is TRBV6-1 and J is TRBJ1-2; D is unclear. The V end lost 3 bases, the J end lost 7 bases, and 12 bases lay between the germline ends. The CDR3 totals 13 residues. Per the germline V gene, CDR1 is MNHNS and CDR2 is SASEGT. The CDR3 spells CASSDPGSRGYTF. The CDR3, as DNA: TGTGCCAGCAGTGATCCGGGTTCGCGTGGCTACACCTTC.

The genes are TRBV10-2 and TRBJ1-5; perhaps TRBD1 as D (5 bases). Germline values: CDR1 WSHSY, CDR2 SAAADI. Between the trimmed V and J ends, which lost 5 bases and 3 bases, there was a span of 14 bases. The CDR3 has 15 amino acids. This chain's CDR3 is CASSPDDRHNQPQHF. For the CDR3, the DNA is TGCGCCAGCAGTCCAGACGACAGACACAATCAGCCCCAGCATTTT.

This chain joins TRBV2 and TRBJ2-1, with 7 nucleotides matching TRBD2. The ends lost 4 bases at V and 0 bases at J; junction bases unmatched: 9. Germline V gene data show CDR1 as SNHLY and CDR2 as FYNNEI. CDR3 length: 17 residues. CDR3 DNA sequence: TGTGCCAGCAGTGCCCCCTCTAGCGGACCCTCCTACAATGAGCAGTTCTTC. Translating gives CASSAPSSGPSYNEQFF.

This clone is deemed large. The J gene is TRBJ2-5, the V gene TRBV6-1; D not certain. The ends were cut back, 5 bases at V and 7 bases at J, with 11 bases in the middle. The CDR3 extends over 12 amino acids. Germline CDR1 reads MNHNS; CDR2 reads SASEGT. CDR3 bases: TGTGCCAGCAGTCCCCTACCCGGGACCCAGTACTTC. This sequence encodes CASSPLPGTQYF.

The V gene is TRBV5-1, the J gene TRBJ2-1; possible D gene TRBD1, 5 bases. The CDR3 loop spans 13 amino acids. Germline CDR1 SGHRS, CDR2 YFSETQ. The germline V and J ends were trimmed by 4 bases and 10 bases, with 15 bases remaining between them. CDR3 bases: TGCGCCAGCAGCCCAGGACAAGTAGGAGAGCAGTTCTTC. It specifies CASSPGQVGEQFF.

This clone has a single count. The J gene is TRBJ1-5, the V gene TRBV6-1; 8 nucleotides line up with TRBD1. Germline trimming cut 6 bases from V and 7 bases from J; bases unmatched to any gene: 8. Germline CDR1 is MNHNS and CDR2 is SASEGT. This CDR3 has 14 amino acids. In nucleotides, the CDR3 is TGTGCCAGCAGGCAGACAGGGGAAGGGCAGCCCCAGCATTTT. It encodes CASRQTGEGQPQHF.

This chain uses TRBV6-1 with TRBJ2-7, with 12 bases matching TRBD1. The CDR3 is made up of 13 amino acids. The germline V gene has CDR1 MNHNS and CDR2 SASEGT. V lost 7 bases to trimming and J lost 5 bases; unmatched junction nucleotides: 3. CDR3 in DNA: TGTGCCAGCAAAGGGACAGGGGGCAACGAGCAGTACTTC. Translated: CASKGTGGNEQYF.

V gene TRBV29-1 combines with J gene TRBJ1-2, with 10 bases matching TRBD1. Germline assignment: CDR1 SQVTM and CDR2 ANQGSEA. This CDR3 has 11 residues. J gave up 8 bases and V 4 bases, and 1 base lay outside the gene matches. CDR3 loop: CSVGTGGGYTF. CDR3 nucleotides: TGCAGCGTTGGGACAGGGGGAGGCTACACCTTC.

V gene TRBV6-1 combines with J gene TRBJ1-6; no clear D. The length of the CDR3 is 12 residues. The germline V and J ends were trimmed by 4 bases and 8 bases, with 6 bases remaining between them. CDR1 and CDR2 from the germline V gene are MNHNS and SASEGT. The CDR3 DNA reads TGTGCCAGCAGTGTACAGTATTCACCCCTCCACTTT. Translating gives CASSVQYSPLHF.

The gene calls are TRBV15 and TRBJ2-3; TRBD1 matches at 7 bases. CDR1 and CDR2 from the germline V gene are LNHNV and YYDKDF (reference sequence). The length of the CDR3 is 16 residues. J lost 2 bases, V lost 4 bases, and 9 bases had no gene match. The CDR3 coding sequence is TGTGCCACCAGCAACGGAACAGGGGCCTCCACAGATACGCAGTATTTT. It yields the protein CATSNGTGASTDTQYF.

This clone has a handful of counts. The rearrangement links TRBV28 to TRBJ2-3; TRBD2 matches at 11 bases. The CDR3 is made up of 16 amino acids. V lost 3 bases to trimming and J lost 3 bases; unmatched junction nucleotides: 5. Looked up from germline, CDR1 is MDHEN and CDR2 is SYDVKM. The CDR3 sequence is CASSLGSGRVTDTQYF. CDR3 nucleotides: TGTGCCAGCAGTTTGGGTAGCGGGAGGGTGACAGATACGCAGTATTTT.

The chain couples TRBV19 to TRBJ1-1; 9 bases are a match to TRBD1. The CDR3 totals 15 residues. Germline V gene data show CDR1 as LNHDA and CDR2 as SQIVND (reference sequence). With V trimmed by 4 bases and J by 0 bases, 3 bases remained unmatched. This CDR3 reads CASSNRGRLNTEAFF. For the CDR3, the DNA is TGTGCCAGTAGTAACAGGGGGCGATTGAACACTGAAGCTTTCTTT.

J is TRBJ1-2 and V is TRBV30; the match to TRBD1 covers 10 bases. J gave up 9 bases and V 1 base, and 2 bases lay outside the gene matches. Germline V CDR1 and CDR2: GTSNPN, SVGIG (reference sequence). The CDR3 has 12 amino acids. The CDR3 region is CAWSGQGARYTF. The CDR3 coding sequence is TGTGCCTGGAGTGGACAGGGGGCACGCTACACCTTC.

The chain has TRBV5-1 and TRBJ2-7; D possibly corresponds to TRBD1 (5 bases). Per germline, CDR1 SGHRS and CDR2 YFSETQ. The V and J ends lost 8 bases and 1 base respectively, with 13 bases between them. The length of the CDR3 is 13 residues. CDR3 protein: CASKVTGSYEQYF. The DNA of the CDR3 is TGCGCCAGTAAAGTTACAGGTTCCTACGAGCAGTACTTC.

V and J are TRBV29-1 and TRBJ2-3; D might be TRBD1 (5 bases). V was pared by 4 bases and J by 0 bases, with 14 bases between. The CDR3 has 15 amino acids. Germline lookup yields CDR1 SQVTM and CDR2 ANQGSEA. CDR3 in amino acids: CSVVEGVHSTDTQYF. The CDR3 DNA reads TGCAGCGTTGTCGAAGGGGTGCATAGCACAGATACGCAGTATTTT.

The count of this clone is one. V is TRBV5-1 and J is TRBJ2-7; 7 nucleotides line up with TRBD1. CDR1 is SGHRS and CDR2 is YFSETQ in the germline V gene. V lost 7 bases to trimming and J lost 3 bases; unmatched junction nucleotides: 7. The CDR3 sequence is 13 residues long. Here the CDR3 reads CASSAAGGYEQYF. CDR3 in DNA: TGCGCCAGCTCCGCCGCAGGGGGCTACGAGCAGTACTTC.

The chain is built from TRBV5-6 and TRBJ2-1, with 10 bases lining up with TRBD1. The CDR3 covers 16 residues. Trimming at V came to 4 bases and at J to 4 bases, leaving 8 bases not matched to a gene. CDR1 is SGHDT, CDR2 YYEEEE, per germline. CDR3 sequence (DNA): TGTGCCAGCAGCCCCGACAGGGGGCGCTTGTACAATGAGCAGTTCTTC. It codes for CASSPDRGRLYNEQFF.

V usage is TRBV7-8 and J usage is TRBJ1-5, with 9 bases that match TRBD1. Germline CDR1 reads SGHVS; CDR2 reads FQNEAQ. The CDR3 has 15 amino acids. V lost 2 bases and J lost 7; bases outside the gene matches: 6. The CDR3 region has the DNA TGTGCCAGCAGCTTAAGGGACAGGGTCGGACAGCCCCAGCATTTT. This gives the protein CASSLRDRVGQPQHF.